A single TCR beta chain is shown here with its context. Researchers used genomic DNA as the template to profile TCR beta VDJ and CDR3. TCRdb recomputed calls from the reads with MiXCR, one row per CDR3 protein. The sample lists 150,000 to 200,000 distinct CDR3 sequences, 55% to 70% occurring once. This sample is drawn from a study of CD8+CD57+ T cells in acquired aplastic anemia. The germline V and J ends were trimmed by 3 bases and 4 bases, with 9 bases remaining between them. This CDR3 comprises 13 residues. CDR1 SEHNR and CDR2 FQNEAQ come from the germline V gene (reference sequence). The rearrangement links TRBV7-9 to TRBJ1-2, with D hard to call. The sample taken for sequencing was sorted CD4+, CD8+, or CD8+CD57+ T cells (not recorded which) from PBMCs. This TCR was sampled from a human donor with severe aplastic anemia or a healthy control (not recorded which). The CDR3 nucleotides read TGTGCCAGCAGCTTGGGTGCGGGCTATGGCTACACCTTC. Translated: CASSLGAGYGYTF. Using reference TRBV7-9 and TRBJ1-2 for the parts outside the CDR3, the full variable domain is DTGVSQNPRHKITKRGQNVTFRCDPISEHNRLYWYRQTLGQGPEFLTYFQNEAQLEKSRLLSDRFSAERPKGSFSTLEIQRTEQGDSAMYLCASSLGAGYGYTFGSGTRLTVV.